These T cell receptor beta chains were read from a single sample in a study of blood T cell repertoires in COVID-19. The repertoire was sequenced with immunoSEQ multiplex PCR; TCRdb's copy has only in-frame clones and lacks some. The data show some 230,000 clones, under 90% seen once. Material for sequencing was peripheral blood. These receptors were obtained from a woman aged 55 to 70 who had recovered from COVID-19. Both conserved end residues are part of each CDR3. A D gene is named only where the DNA matches it firmly. The size of a clone is reported for some rows only, either as once, few or many, or as a class for expanded clones.

j_call | d_call | clone_size | v_call | cdr3_nt | cdr3_aa
TRBJ2-5 | - | - | TRBV9 | TGTGCCAGCAGCGTAGCTTCGGGGTGGGAGACCCAGTACTTC | CASSVASGWETQYF
TRBJ2-2 | - | - | TRBV2 | TGTGCCAGCATCCGGAGGGGCTCGCGGAACACCGGGGAGCTGTTTTTT | CASIRRGSRNTGELFF
TRBJ2-3 | TRBD2 | - | TRBV6-1 | TGTGCCAGCAGTGAACTAGCGGGGGGGCCAGATACGCAGTATTTT | CASSELAGGPDTQYF
TRBJ2-2 | - | - | TRBV7-6 | TGTGCCAGCAGCATCCTCCGTTCGAACACCGGGGAGCTGTTTTTT | CASSILRSNTGELFF
TRBJ1-1 | - | - | TRBV27 | TGTGCCAGCAGTTTGGGCAGTTACACTGAAGCTTTCTTT | CASSLGSYTEAFF
TRBJ2-3 | TRBD1 | - | TRBV7-2 | TGTGCCAGCAGCTTAGCAGGACAGGGCTCAGATACGCAGTATTTT | CASSLAGQGSDTQYF
TRBJ2-7 | - | - | TRBV30 | TGTGCCTGGAGTGTAGGGGACGAGCAGTACTTC | CAWSVGDEQYF
TRBJ2-3 | TRBD2 | once | TRBV11-3 | TGTGCCAGCAGCCGTAGGGGTAGCGGGGGAACAGATACGCAGTATTTT | CASSRRGSGGTDTQYF
TRBJ2-3 | TRBD1 | few | TRBV5-1 | TGCGCCAGCAGCGAGGGGGCTCGGACAGATACGCAGTATTTT | CASSEGARTDTQYF
TRBJ1-3 | - | once | TRBV19 | TGTGCCAGTAGTCCCTGGGGGGGAAGGACTGGAAACACCATATATTTT | CASSPWGGRTGNTIYF
TRBJ2-7 | TRBD1 | - | TRBV19 | TGTGCCACCAAGCGCCGAGGACAGGGGCAGGACGAGCAGTACTTC | CATKRRGQGQDEQYF
TRBJ2-5 | - | - | TRBV6-5 | TGTGCCAGCATCGACGCAGGGGCGCGGGAGACCCAGTACTTC | CASIDAGARETQYF
TRBJ1-5 | - | - | TRBV12-3/TRBV12-4 | TGTGCGAGCGCCCAGGGTTACACTCAGCCCCAGCATTTT | CASAQGYTQPQHF
TRBJ1-3 | - | - | TRBV30 | TGTGCCTGGAACCCTTGGGGGGGCGAGGGAAACACCATATATTTT | CAWNPWGGEGNTIYF
TRBJ1-5 | - | - | TRBV18 | TGTGCCAGCTCAATCCAAAGCGTAGAGCCCCAGCATTTT | CASSIQSVEPQHF
TRBJ2-3 | TRBD1 | - | TRBV7-2 | TGTGCCAGCAGCTTAGATACAGGGGATTCAGATACGCAGTATTTT | CASSLDTGDSDTQYF
TRBJ2-3 | TRBD2 | - | TRBV5-1 | TGCGCCAGCAGCTTCGTACTAGCGGGGGAACCAGATACGCAGTATTTT | CASSFVLAGEPDTQYF
TRBJ1-2 | - | - | TRBV5-6 | TGTGCCAGCAACCTGGGGAGGGTTCCCCTTTTTTATGGCTACACCTTC | CASNLGRVPLFYGYTF
TRBJ1-1 | - | - | TRBV4-2 | TGTGCCAGCAGCCAATGGGGCGGTCCTAGTGGAGCTGAAGCTTTCTTT | CASSQWGGPSGAEAFF
TRBJ2-1 | TRBD1 | - | TRBV30 | TGTGCCTGGAAGGGACAGCAGAATGAGCAGTTCTTC | CAWKGQQNEQFF
TRBJ2-5 | - | few | TRBV7-9 | TGTGCCAGCAGCTTAGCGTGGGGGCTAGAGACCCAGTACTTC | CASSLAWGLETQYF
TRBJ1-1 | - | - | TRBV7-3 | TGTGCCAGCAGCCCCTCGGGGGTCTCTATTGAAGCTTTCTTT | CASSPSGVSIEAFF
TRBJ2-7 | TRBD1 | - | TRBV18 | TGTGCCAGCTCACCACCGGGCCGGGACAGGGATTACGAGCAGTACTTC | CASSPPGRDRDYEQYF